Presented here are 17 T cell receptor beta chains from one specimen sequenced in a study of cytotoxic CD8 clonotypes in ibrutinib-treated CLL. Data came from immunoSEQ multiplex PCR; TCRdb stores just in-frame clones and leaves some out. The data hold approximately 120,000 clones, with approximately 80% observed a single time. The sample was PBMCs, taken after 24 months of ibrutinib treatment. The receptor source for this set is a human donor with chronic lymphocytic leukemia.

The chain carries TRBV5-4 and TRBJ1-1; possible D gene TRBD1, 5 bases. CDR1 and CDR2 from the germline V gene are SGHNT and YYREEE (reference sequence). This CDR3 spans 14 amino acids. V gave up 2 bases and J gave up 3 bases, with 11 bases separating them. In nucleotides, the CDR3 is TGTGCCAGCAGCTTAGCAGGGCGGGACACTGAAGCTTTCTTT. Translating gives CASSLAGRDTEAFF.

The chain couples TRBV10-3 to TRBJ1-1; 7 nucleotides line up with TRBD1. V lost 5 bases to trimming and J lost 0 bases; unmatched junction nucleotides: 6. This CDR3 contains 15 residues. Germline CDR1 and CDR2: ENHRY and SYGVKD. CDR3 residues: CAISSDREMNTEAFF. The CDR3 coding sequence is TGTGCCATCAGTTCAGACAGGGAAATGAACACTGAAGCTTTCTTT.

The chain combines TRBV6-6 with TRBJ2-2; 7 nucleotides align to TRBD2. Germline loops: CDR1 MNHNY, CDR2 SVGAGI (reference sequence). The CDR3 length is 16 residues. The V segment lost 2 bases and the J segment 6 bases; nucleotides outside the gene matches: 9. The CDR3 DNA reads TGTGCCAGCAGTTACCCCAGCGGGGTGCGGTCCGGGGAGCTGTTTTTT. It translates to CASSYPSGVRSGELFF.

The rearrangement links TRBV6-5 to TRBJ2-3; D is perhaps TRBD2 (6 bases). CDR3 length equals 12 residues. Trimming took 2 bases from V and 10 from J, leaving 10 bases between them. Per the germline V gene, CDR1 is MNHEY and CDR2 is SVGAGI. CDR3 loop: CASSYAAGSQYF. Here the CDR3 DNA reads TGTGCCAGCAGTTACGCGGCGGGGTCGCAGTATTTT.

The count of this clone is one. The rearrangement joins TRBV5-5 to TRBJ2-2; 16 bases are a match to TRBD2. Germline V gene sequence: CDR1 SGHKS, CDR2 YYEKEE (reference sequence). CDR3 size: 18 residues. V shed 4 bases and J 0 bases; nucleotides not matched to a gene: 3. CDR3: CASSPGLAGGPNTGELFF. The CDR3 bases are TGTGCCAGCAGCCCGGGACTAGCGGGGGGGCCGAACACCGGGGAGCTGTTTTTT.

This clone occurred a few times. This chain connects TRBV7-2 to TRBJ2-1; D gene unclear. Trimming pared 5 bases from V and 6 bases from J, leaving 11 bases between. Per the germline V gene, CDR1 is SGHTA and CDR2 is FQGNSA. CDR3 length: 13 amino acids. CDR3 region: CASSPTPTNEQFF. Written as DNA, the CDR3 is TGTGCCAGCAGCCCTACCCCCACCAATGAGCAGTTCTTC.

This rearrangement joins TRBV28 to TRBJ2-3; tentatively, D is TRBD1 (6 bases). The ends were cut back, 4 bases at V and 0 bases at J, with 8 bases in the middle. This CDR3 has 14 residues. Germline-derived CDR1 and CDR2 are MDHEN and SYDVKM. The DNA of the CDR3 is TGTGCCAGCAGTTGGACAGACAGCACAGATACGCAGTATTTT. Its translation: CASSWTDSTDTQYF.

The chain links TRBV7-4 to TRBJ2-1, with D uncertain. CDR1 and CDR2 (germline): SGHVT, SQSDAQ. The V end was cut by 5 bases, the J end by 0 bases, with 20 bases between. The CDR3 is 18 residues long. The CDR3 sequence is CASSPNRRQISSYNEQFF. The CDR3 DNA sequence: TGTGCCAGCAGCCCAAATAGGCGGCAGATCAGCTCCTACAATGAGCAGTTCTTC.

V and J are TRBV4-1 and TRBJ1-2; the match to TRBD1 covers 7 bases. V lost 3 bases, J lost 4 bases, and 8 bases stayed unmatched. The germline CDR1 and CDR2 sequences are MGHRA and YSYEKL. The CDR3 spans 15 residues. This CDR3 is CASSQDIQGSYGYTF. The CDR3 DNA sequence: TGCGCCAGCAGCCAGGACATACAGGGGAGCTATGGCTACACCTTC.

This clone turned up a few times. The V gene is TRBV18, the J gene TRBJ2-7; TRBD1 is a possible D gene (6 bases). In germline, CDR1 is KGHSH, CDR2 LQKENI. The CDR3 has 13 residues. Trimming cost V 0 bases and J 3 bases, with 6 bases left between them. The CDR3: CASSPPGGYEQYF. As DNA, the CDR3 is TGTGCCAGCTCACCACCAGGGGGCTACGAGCAGTACTTC.

The chain links TRBV18 to TRBJ1-3, with 8 bases matching TRBD1. This CDR3 contains 14 residues. Unmatched junction bases numbered 1, after V lost 3 bases and J lost 3 bases. Germline V gives CDR1 KGHSH, CDR2 LQKENI. CDR3 nucleotide sequence: TGTGCCAGCTCACCGACAGGGGTTGGAAACACCATATATTTT. Protein product: CASSPTGVGNTIYF.

This chain connects TRBV19 to TRBJ1-4; TRBD1 aligns across 9 bases. The CDR3 spans 15 residues. Germline V lookup: CDR1 LNHDA, CDR2 SQIVND (reference sequence). V lost 5 bases, J lost 8 bases, and 9 bases stayed unmatched. CDR3 bases: TGTGCCAGTAGTCCACAGGGGGCGCGGGTCGAAAAACTGTTTTTT. As protein: CASSPQGARVEKLFF.

The chain is built from TRBV11-2 and TRBJ2-5; D is undetermined. CDR3 length: 14 residues. V was cut by 6 bases and J by 2 bases, with 13 bases left in between. CDR1 and CDR2 from the germline V gene are SGHAT and FQNNGV. The CDR3 loop reads CASRSSRSQETQYF. The CDR3 bases are TGTGCCAGCAGGAGCTCGCGGTCACAAGAGACCCAGTACTTC.

The chain carries TRBV5-4 and TRBJ2-7; possibly TRBD1 for D (5 bases). With 0 bases removed from V and 7 bases from J, the gap between germline ends came to 5 bases. Germline values: CDR1 SGHNT, CDR2 YYREEE (reference sequence). This CDR3 comprises 11 residues. CDR3 DNA sequence: TGTGCCAGCAGCTTGGACAGGGAGCAGTACTTC. This sequence encodes CASSLDREQYF.

The chain is built from TRBV10-1 and TRBJ1-1; no clear D gene. Germline CDR1 reads WNHNN; CDR2 reads SYGVQD (reference sequence). The CDR3 has 13 residues. V was clipped by 3 bases and J by 1 base, with 6 bases between them. In DNA form, the CDR3 reads TGCGCCAGCAGTGACCCAGGGAACACTGAAGCTTTCTTT. It codes for CASSDPGNTEAFF.

Comments on this clone: One end of the junction is discordant with germline, which a read error may explain. In DNA, the CDR3 is TGTACCAGCAGTTTCTCGACAGGGGTGTCCCATAATGGCTACACCTTC. Translating it yields CTSSFSTGVSHNGYTF. The chain has TRBV6-5 and TRBJ1-2, with TRBD1 matching over 8 bases. This CDR3 spans 16 amino acids. Germline V gene lookup returns CDR1 MNHEY and CDR2 SVGAGI.

The chain couples TRBV19 to TRBJ1-2; TRBD1 matches at 8 bases. Germline CDR1 LNHDA, CDR2 SQIVND (reference sequence). J gave up 2 bases and V 1 base, and 6 bases lay outside the gene matches. The CDR3 extends over 16 amino acids. CDR3 bases: TGTGCCAGTAGTATAGTAGGGACAGGAGGGAACTATGGCTACACCTTC. It is translated as CASSIVGTGGNYGYTF.